These T cell receptor beta chains were read from a single sample in a study of metastatic and nonmetastatic thyroid tumors. TCRdb reprocessed the PCR reads using MiXCR. This sample yields about 25,000 clones, of which about 20% are seen a single time; approximately 25% belongs to the top ten. Sample: blood. These receptors were obtained from a male donor with papillary thyroid cancer or a benign thyroid nodule (not recorded which). Some clones in this sample may be carry-over from other donors' samples. The CDR3 runs from the conserved cysteine through the conserved F or W. Fields, in order: J gene, V gene, D gene, clone size, CDR3 DNA, CDR3 protein. The D gene is left open where the match is weak. Size values are once, few and many counts, or a class for expanded clones, and some rows have none.

TRBJ2-7 | TRBV27 | . | . | TGTGCCAGCAGTTTTGCCGGGGTAAATACCGAGCAGTACTTC | CASSFAGVNTEQYF
TRBJ1-1 | TRBV18 | . | many | TGTGCCAGCTCACCTATTTCGGGAGAACCCGAAGCTTTCTTT | CASSPISGEPEAFF
TRBJ1-6 | TRBV30 | TRBD1 | once | TGTGCCTGGAGTGACCGGGACAGGGCGAATTCACCCCTCCACTTT | CAWSDRDRANSPLHF
TRBJ2-1 | TRBV4-3 | . | few | TGCGCCAGCAGCCAAGATCGGGGATACGTTGAGCAGTTCTTC | CASSQDRGYVEQFF
TRBJ1-2 | TRBV5-4 | TRBD1 | many | TGTGCCAGCAGCTTGACTACAGGGGCTGGCTACACCTTC | CASSLTTGAGYTF
TRBJ2-5 | TRBV7-2 | . | many | TGTGCCAGCAGCTTTCAACAGGGTCCGGGGGAGACCCAGTACTTC | CASSFQQGPGETQYF
TRBJ1-1 | TRBV6-1 | . | few | TGTGCCAGCAGCAGGGGTCGCGGCACTGAAGCTTTCTTT | CASSRGRGTEAFF
TRBJ2-2 | TRBV11-1 | . | many | TGTGCCAGCAGCTTACGGGCGTCGGCCGGGGAGCTGTTTTTT | CASSLRASAGELFF
TRBJ1-1 | TRBV5-4 | . | many | TGTGCCAGCAGCCGGTCCGGGAACACTGAAGCTTTCTTT | CASSRSGNTEAFF
TRBJ1-3 | TRBV28 | . | many | TGTGCCAGCAGTTTAGAATCTGGAAACACCATATATTTT | CASSLESGNTIYF
TRBJ1-2 | TRBV12-5 | TRBD1 | many | TGTGCTAGTGGGGGAGGGGGCGCGAGCTATGGCTACACCTTC | CASGGGGASYGYTF
TRBJ1-2 | TRBV4-1 | TRBD1 | many | TGCGCCAGCAGTCTTACCGGGACAGGTGACTATGGCTACACCTTC | CASSLTGTGDYGYTF
TRBJ1-1 | TRBV9 | . | many | TGTGCCAGCAGCCCACAAGGGCGGGAGGAGGCTTTCTTT | CASSPQGREEAFF
TRBJ1-2 | TRBV3-1 | . | many | TGTGCCAGCAGCCAAGGGGGGCCCCACTATGGCTACACCTTC | CASSQGGPHYGYTF
TRBJ2-3 | TRBV6-4 | TRBD2 | many | TGTGCCAGCAGTGACTCTAGCGGGGGCACAGATACGCAGTATTTT | CASSDSSGGTDTQYF
TRBJ2-5 | TRBV20-1 | . | many | TGCAGTGCTAGAGTAACAGAACAAGAGACCCAGTACTTC | CSARVTEQETQYF
TRBJ1-1 | TRBV6-1 | . | many | TGTGCCTGTCACGACAGGATGGGGGGGGCTGAAGCTTTCTTT | CACHDRMGGAEAFF
TRBJ1-6 | TRBV7-3 | . | many | TGTGCCAGCAGCTTAACGATCGATTCACCCCTCCACTTT | CASSLTIDSPLHF
TRBJ2-5 | TRBV7-9 | . | many | TGTGCCAGCAGCTTAGCGGGCACAGCTCGCCAAGAGACCCAGTACTTC | CASSLAGTARQETQYF
TRBJ1-1 | TRBV9 | . | . | TGTGTCAGCAGCGTCCTCCCGGACACTGAAGCTTTCTTT | CVSSVLPDTEAFF
TRBJ1-4 | TRBV28 | TRBD1 | . | TGTGCCAGCAGTTTGGGACAGGGGGCTAATGAAAAACTGTTTTTT | CASSLGQGANEKLFF
TRBJ2-5 | TRBV11-2 | . | many | . | CASSLDFVPAEETQYF
TRBJ1-2 | TRBV6-1 | TRBD1 | few | TGTGCCAGCATCTTGGACAGGGGGAGAGGCTACACCTTC | CASILDRGRGYTF
TRBJ2-1 | TRBV14 | TRBD2 | many | TGTGCCAGCAGCGGGCAGGTAGCGGGGTACAATGAGCAGTTCTTC | CASSGQVAGYNEQFF
TRBJ2-1 | TRBV18 | . | . | TGTGGCAGCTCACTCGGGGGTAGCTCCTACATTGAGCAGTTCTTC | CGSSLGGSSYIEQFF
TRBJ2-1 | TRBV19 | . | many | TGTGCCAGTAGCACGGACAGCTACAATGAGCAGTTCTTC | CASSTDSYNEQFF
TRBJ2-1 | TRBV9 | TRBD1 | many | TGTGCCAGCAGCCTAACCGGGACAGATTACAATGAGCAGTTCTTC | CASSLTGTDYNEQFF
TRBJ2-6 | TRBV6-4 | . | . | TGTGCCCGCAGTGCTGAGGGGCACGATGGGGCCAACGTCCTGACTTTC | CARSAEGHDGANVLTF
TRBJ2-1 | TRBV6-5 | . | many | TGTGCCAGCATCCCCGAGGGGGTAGGGAGAACCTACAATGAGCAGTTCTTC | CASIPEGVGRTYNEQFF
TRBJ2-7 | TRBV29-1 | TRBD1 | many | TGCAGCGTAGAGGGACAGGGGAACTACGAGCAGTACTTC | CSVEGQGNYEQYF
TRBJ2-3 | TRBV6-2/TRBV6-3 | TRBD1 | many | TGTGCCAGCAGGCCGGACAGGGGTAATCCAGATACGCAGTATTTT | CASRPDRGNPDTQYF
TRBJ1-1 | TRBV7-8 | . | many | TGTGCCAGCAGCTTAGTCGGCCCGAACACTGAAGCTTTCTTT | CASSLVGPNTEAFF
TRBJ1-5 | TRBV2 | . | . | TGTGCCAGCAGTGATGGGGGGGCAGATCACCCCCAGCAATTT | CASSDGGADHPQQF
TRBJ1-1 | TRBV12-5 | . | many | TGTGCTAGTGGTTTGGTACGAATGGCCGTCACTGAAGCTTTCTTT | CASGLVRMAVTEAFF
TRBJ1-1 | TRBV4-1 | . | . | TGCGGCAGCAGACGAGTGATGAGCACTGTAGCTTTCTTT | CGSRRVMSTVAFF
TRBJ2-7 | TRBV5-6 | . | many | TGTGCCAGCAGCTTGGGGGGAGGCGAGCAGTACTTC | CASSLGGGEQYF
TRBJ1-4 | TRBV4-2 | . | many | TGTGCCAGCAGCCAAGTGGCAGGGGAGGGGAAGGCTAATGAAAAACTGTTTTTT | CASSQVAGEGKANEKLFF
TRBJ2-3 | TRBV11-3 | TRBD1 | many | TGTGCCAGCAGCCCTGGGGACAGGGGATACACTAGCACAGATACGCAGTATTTT | CASSPGDRGYTSTDTQYF
TRBJ2-5 | TRBV24-1 | . | many | TGTGCCACCTCTCCTGGGACCTCCCGGGAGACCCAGTACTTC | CATSPGTSRETQYF
TRBJ2-5 | TRBV3-1 | . | many | TGTGCCAGCAGCCACGCGAAGGGGGAAGAGACCCAGTACTTC | CASSHAKGEETQYF
TRBJ2-7 | TRBV20-1 | . | . | TGCGGTGCTGAATGGGGCTACGATCAGTACTTC | CGAEWGYDQYF
TRBJ1-3 | TRBV30 | . | many | TGTGCCTGGAGTGACGTTAGGACAGCGGGCGCCAGCTCTGGAAACACCATATATTTT | CAWSDVRTAGASSGNTIYF
TRBJ1-4 | TRBV5-1 | TRBD1 | many | TGCGCCAGCAGCCCGGGACAGGGGGGTGAAAAACTGTTTTTT | CASSPGQGGEKLFF
TRBJ1-5 | TRBV30 | . | . | TGTGCCTGTAGCCAATGGGGCTATAGCAATCAGCACCAGCATTTT | CACSQWGYSNQHQHF
TRBJ1-3 | TRBV7-6 | . | many | TGTGCCAGCAGCTACATTCCAGGGACTTCTGGAAACACCATATATTTT | CASSYIPGTSGNTIYF
TRBJ1-2 | TRBV9 | . | . | TGTGCCAGCAGCCCTCCGGGCAGAATCTATGGCTACACCTTC | CASSPPGRIYGYTF
TRBJ1-1 | TRBV6-5 | . | many | TGTGCCAGCAGTTACTCGGCAGGGGAGGGAACTGAAGCTTTCTTT | CASSYSAGEGTEAFF
TRBJ1-2 | TRBV7-9 | TRBD1 | many | TGTGCCAGCAGCTACTCGACAGGGGGCCCCTATGGCTACACCTTC | CASSYSTGGPYGYTF
TRBJ2-5 | TRBV9 | . | many | TGTGCCAGCAGCGTAGAAGGGGTAGAGACCCAGTACTTC | CASSVEGVETQYF
TRBJ2-3 | TRBV30 | . | . | TGTGCCTGGAGTATCGTGGAGATTGGCACAGATACTCAGTTTTTT | CAWSIVEIGTDTQFF
TRBJ2-1 | TRBV7-2 | . | many | TGTGCCAGCAGGGAGGGAGATGGGTCTGAGCAGTTCTTC | CASREGDGSEQFF
TRBJ1-5 | TRBV24-1 | . | many | TGTGCCACCAGTGGACCCGGGACTGGCCTGGGCAATCAGCCCCAGCATTTT | CATSGPGTGLGNQPQHF